The following is a T cell receptor (beta chain) sequence with its context. Its antigen is unidentified. This CDR3 spans 15 amino acids. Trimming stripped 6 bases from V and 2 bases from J, with 17 bases between. Germline CDR1 is SGHTA and CDR2 is FQGTGA. These data originate in a study of cytomegalovirus exposure and HLA in healthy donors. Study-level points and caveats: The classifier reportedly diagnosed cytomegalovirus status with high sensitivity and specificity. For TCR beta chains, V- and J-gene trimming was later linked to a missense DCLRE1C variant.

PCR was performed using 60 Vbeta and 13 Jbeta primers. Original data processing: An analysis performed later counted 75 million to 80 million unique TCR beta chains (roughly 11 million of them shared). This table comes from immunoSEQ multiplex PCR, and its TCRdb copy is limited to in-frame clones, with some not included. D and trimming come from the DNA, and the V and J calls and clone size come from that table. Seen here are 150,000 to 200,000 clones, over 65% observed once, and the top ten hold around 1.9%. The rearrangement links TRBV7-3 to TRBJ2-7; maybe TRBD2 (6 bases). Sequencing was done on a sample of PBMCs. The TCR was taken from a woman aged 30 to 39 in good health and CMV-seronegative. DNA of the CDR3: TGTGCCAGCAGTCTGGCCGGGGGAAGCACCTACGAGCAGTACTTC. The encoded protein is CASSLAGGSTYEQYF. Full variable domain (rest looked up from reference TRBV7-3 and TRBJ2-7): GAGVSQTPSNKVTEKGKYVELRCDPISGHTALYWYRQSLGQGPEFLIYFQGTGAADDSGLPNDRFFAVRPEGSVSTLKIQRTERGDSAVYLCASSLAGGSTYEQYFGPGTRLTVT.